The source of this T cell receptor beta chain is a study of CD8 T cells in Susac syndrome. Sequencing of TCR beta drew on CD8+ and CD4+ T cells from blood. This clonotype was seen once. The antigen remains undetermined. V lost 9 bases to trimming and J lost 5 bases, with 11 bases between them. This CDR3 spans 12 amino acids. Germline-derived CDR1 and CDR2 are MDHEN and SYDVKM. Random hexamers served to reverse transcribe about 0.45 to 1 ug RNA. Across 54 Vbeta and 13 Jbeta, TCR beta CDR3 was amplified with immunoSEQ multiplex PCR. One entry per CDR3 protein, called by TCRdb with MiXCR from the immunoSEQ multiplex PCR reads. The sample holds tens of thousands of distinct CDR3 sequences, roughly 92% seen once. The study, taken as a whole, reports: Expansion of Susac CD8+ clones peaked in TEMRA cells and in active patients. That the number of individuals in its TCR sequencing and HLA analysis was relatively small was acknowledged by the study.

The TCR was taken from a human donor with Susac syndrome. V is TRBV28 and J is TRBJ1-5; no clear D. What was sequenced was CD8+ T cells from PBMCs. The CDR3 loop is CASSQWDQPQHF. The CDR3 DNA reads as TGTGCCAGTTCTCAGTGGGATCAGCCCCAGCATTTT.